The present TCR beta chain was sequenced within a study of radiation and T cells in renal cell carcinoma. Study in general: Nephrectomy followed 15 Gy stereotactic body radiation by 4 weeks.

The V gene lost 5 bases and the J gene lost 13 bases, with 24 bases spanning the gap. This CDR3 comprises 15 residues. Germline CDR1 and CDR2: MDHEN and SYDVKM. Time point meaning: blood 2 weeks post-SBRT. The sample's treatment: 15 Gy SBRT to primary tumor, nephrectomy 4 weeks later. The sample holds a few counts of this clone. Its antigen is still unknown. Findings and caveats of the study: From baseline, blood top tumor clonotypes peaked at 2 weeks post-radiation.

Assay: immunoSEQ multiplex PCR; the TCRdb copy retains only in-frame clones and omits some. This sample has about 130,000 clones, with roughly four fifths found just once. The sample here was blood, taken from a patient whose treatment included radiotherapy and nephrectomy. This sequence originates from a woman in her fifties or sixties with renal cell carcinoma. This rearrangement joins TRBV28 to TRBJ2-1; D could derive from TRBD1 or TRBD2 (6 bases each). CDR3 in amino acids: CASSPGQTFSGGQFF. CDR3 DNA sequence: TGTGCCAGCAGTCCGGGACAAACGTTTAGCGGTGGTCAGTTCTTC.